This T cell receptor (beta chain) appears in the sequencing data of a study of blood T cell repertoires in COVID-19. The CDR3 totals 12 residues. V lost 4 bases and J 6 bases, leaving 7 bases between the germline ends. Germline values: CDR1 MGHDK, CDR2 SYGVNS. In the authors' methods: Scientists estimated how many nucleated cells there were by amplifying reference gene primers. Libraries were prepared by immunoSEQ multiplex PCR; TCRdb keeps only in-frame clonotypes and omits some of them. For V, J and clone size, that table is used; D and trimming come from the DNA. The table lists over 200,000 clones, 65% to 85% of them singletons.

The chain couples TRBV25-1 to TRBJ1-5; D possibly corresponds to TRBD1 (6 bases). Sequencing was done on a sample of peripheral blood. This TCR derives from a man aged 35-49 years with active or convalescent COVID-19. CDR3 bases: TGTGCCAGCAGTGCCAGGGGTCAGCCCCAGCATTTT. Translating gives CASSARGQPQHF.